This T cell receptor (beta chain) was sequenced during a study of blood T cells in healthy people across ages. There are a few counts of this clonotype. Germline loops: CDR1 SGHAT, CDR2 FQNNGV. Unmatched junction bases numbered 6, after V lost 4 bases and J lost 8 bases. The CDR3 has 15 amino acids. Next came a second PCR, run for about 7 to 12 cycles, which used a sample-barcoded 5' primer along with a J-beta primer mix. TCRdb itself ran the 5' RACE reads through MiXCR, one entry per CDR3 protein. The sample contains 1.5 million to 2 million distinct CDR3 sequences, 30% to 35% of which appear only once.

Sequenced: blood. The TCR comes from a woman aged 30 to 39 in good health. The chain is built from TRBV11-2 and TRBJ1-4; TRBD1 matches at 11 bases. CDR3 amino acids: CASSSGTGGREKLFF. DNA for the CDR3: TGTGCCAGCAGCTCCGGGACAGGGGGGAGGGAAAAACTGTTTTTT.